The rows below give T cell receptor beta chains drawn from one sample of a study of neurological immune-mediated disorders. TCRdb re-called the 5' RACE reads through MiXCR, storing one row per CDR3 protein. The sample includes about 59,000 distinct CDR3 sequences, 3.5% seen only once; the top ten take around 3.1%. The sample taken for sequencing was PBMCs. Receptor source: a woman aged 25 to 39 with multiple sclerosis. Both conserved end residues are part of each CDR3. The D gene is left open where the match is weak. Only part of the rows carry a size: once, few, many, or a class if the clone is expanded.

>16|TRBV6-5|TRBJ2-7|many|TRBD1
TGTGCCAGCAGTTACCTTGGGACAGGGCTGACCGGCGAGCAGTACTTC
CASSYLGTGLTGEQYF
>15|TRBV13|TRBJ2-3|many|TRBD2
TGTGCCAGCAGCTTAGACGGGAGGGGAGCAGATACGCAGTATTTT
CASSLDGRGADTQYF
>14|TRBV6-6|TRBJ2-3|many|.
TGTGCCAGCAGGATCGGGGGAAGCACAGATACGCAGTATTTT
CASRIGGSTDTQYF
>14|TRBV7-9|TRBJ2-7|many|TRBD2
TGTGCCAGCAGCGAGAAGCGGGAAATGGTTGAGCAGTACTTC
CASSEKREMVEQYF
>14|TRBV24-1|TRBJ2-3|many|.
TGTGCCACCAGTGATTGGGGGAGTACAGATACGCAGTATTTT
CATSDWGSTDTQYF
>13|TRBV7-2|TRBJ2-3|many|.
TGTGCCAGCACTGGATCCTACACAGATACGCAGTATTTT
CASTGSYTDTQYF
>14|TRBV4-1|TRBJ2-5|many|.
TGCGCCAGCAGCCAGCAAACAGGGCCAGAGACCCAGTACTTC
CASSQQTGPETQYF
>14|TRBV5-6|TRBJ2-1|many|TRBD1
TGTGCCAGCAGCTTGGTCGACAGGGGGAATGAGCAGTTCTTC
CASSLVDRGNEQFF
>14|TRBV5-1|TRBJ2-1|.|.
TGCGCCAGCAGCTTGGGCCGGAAGCACAATGAGCAGTTCTTC
CASSLGRKHNEQFF
>13|TRBV28|TRBJ1-1|many|.
TGTGCCATAGGGCGAGGAATGAACACTGAAGCTTTCTTT
CAIGRGMNTEAFF
>14|TRBV5-5|TRBJ2-7|.|.
TGTGCCAGCAGCTTGGTGGGAAAGTCCTACGAGCAGTACTTC
CASSLVGKSYEQYF
>13|TRBV6-5|TRBJ2-5|many|TRBD1
TGTGCCAGCAGTACAGGGGGCGTCGCGGTCCAGTACTTC
CASSTGGVAVQYF
>18|TRBV20-1|TRBJ2-2|many|TRBD2
TGCAGTGCTAGAGATAAATCTAGCGGGAGTGTTAGTGCCGGGGAGCTGTTTTTT
CSARDKSSGSVSAGELFF
>15|TRBV5-1|TRBJ2-1|many|TRBD1
TGCGCCAGCAGCCCTCCGGGACAGGGCATCTATGAGCAGTTCTTC
CASSPPGQGIYEQFF
>14|TRBV20-1|TRBJ2-1|many|.
TGCAGTGCTGGGGAGGTCGGCTCCTACAATGAGCAGTTCTTC
CSAGEVGSYNEQFF
>15|TRBV27|TRBJ2-3|many|.
TGTGCCAGCAGTTTATCCCGGGGGGCAACGGATACGCAGTATTTT
CASSLSRGATDTQYF
>14|TRBV10-3|TRBJ2-2|many|.
TGTGCCATCAGTGAGTCGGCGGACACCGGGGAGCTGTTTTTT
CAISESADTGELFF
>13|TRBV7-2|TRBJ2-7|many|.
TGTGCCAGCAGCTCAGGGGTTCCCTACGAGCAGTACTTC
CASSSGVPYEQYF
>12|TRBV6-8|TRBJ2-7|many|.
TGTGCCAGCCAGGACATTGGGGGCGAGCAGTACTTC
CASQDIGGEQYF
>12|TRBV20-1|TRBJ1-1|many|.
TGCAGTGCTAGGCCCCGGATGACTGAAGCTTTCTTT
CSARPRMTEAFF
>14|TRBV12-3/TRBV12-4|TRBJ2-1|.|TRBD2
TGTGCCAGCAGTGAGACTAGCGGGAAACCTGAGCAGTTCTTC
CASSETSGKPEQFF
>16|TRBV5-4|TRBJ1-4|.|.
TGTGCCAGCAGCTTGCATTCCGGCTTCAGCGATGAAAAACTGTTTTTT
CASSLHSGFSDEKLFF
>14|TRBV7-6|TRBJ2-3|many|.
TGTGCCAGCAGCTTAGTGGGGAGCACAGATACGCAGTATTTT
CASSLVGSTDTQYF
>14|TRBV20-1|TRBJ2-7|many|TRBD2
TGCAGTGGGCTAGCGGGAGGTTATCCCTCCGAGCAGTACTTC
CSGLAGGYPSEQYF
>13|TRBV5-1|TRBJ2-2|many|.
TGCGCCAGCAGCCTGGGACCCATCCGGGAGCTGTTTTTT
CASSLGPIRELFF
>14|TRBV5-1|TRBJ2-2|many|.
TGCGCCAGCAGCTTGGAGTTGGGTTACGGGGAGCTGTTTTTT
CASSLELGYGELFF
>15|TRBV12-3/TRBV12-4|TRBJ2-3|many|TRBD2
TGTGCCAGCAGTCCTACTAGCGGTACAATCGATACGCAGTATTTT
CASSPTSGTIDTQYF
>15|TRBV7-8|TRBJ2-7|many|TRBD1
TGTGCCAGCAGCCCAAGGCCGGACAGGCTGACCGAGCAGTACTTC
CASSPRPDRLTEQYF
>14|TRBV11-2|TRBJ2-5|many|.
TGTGCCAGCAGCCTCCGGGGCCCCCAAGAGACCCAGTACTTC
CASSLRGPQETQYF
>13|TRBV19|TRBJ2-7|many|.
TGTGCCAGTAGTATAGTGCCAGCCTACGAGCAGTACTTC
CASSIVPAYEQYF
>15|TRBV6-5|TRBJ2-7|many|.
TGTGCCAGCAGTTACTCGGCGGCAGTACCCTACGAGCAGTACTTC
CASSYSAAVPYEQYF
>14|TRBV5-6|TRBJ2-5|many|TRBD1
TGTGCCAGCAGCCGGGACAGGGGCGGGGAGACCCAGTACTTC
CASSRDRGGETQYF
>13|TRBV5-1|TRBJ1-2|many|.
TGCGCCAGCAGCTTTGAGGGGTTCTATGGCTACACCTTC
CASSFEGFYGYTF
>17|TRBV7-2|TRBJ2-1|many|.
TGTGCCAGCAGCTTATCCATGGGGAGTTATTTCAGGGGTGAGCAGTTCTTC
CASSLSMGSYFRGEQFF
>15|TRBV5-1|TRBJ1-2|.|.
TGCGCCAGCAGCACAGGACAGACAGCCTATGGAGGCTACACCTTC
CASSTGQTAYGGYTF
>20|TRBV7-9|TRBJ2-1|many|TRBD2
TGTGCCAGCAGCTTTGGATCCGGGACTAGCGGGACCCTCCGCCTCAATGAGCAGTTCTTC
CASSFGSGTSGTLRLNEQFF
>15|TRBV5-1|TRBJ2-3|many|TRBD2
TGCGCCAGCAGCTTGTCGGCGGGAGGGACAGATACGCAGTATTTT
CASSLSAGGTDTQYF
>14|TRBV5-1|TRBJ2-7|many|TRBD1
TGCGCCAGCAGCCGGGGACAGGGCTCCTACGAGCAGTACTTC
CASSRGQGSYEQYF
>13|TRBV5-6|TRBJ1-5|many|.
TGTGCCAGCAGCTTGGCGGAAGGGTCCACCCAGAATTTT
CASSLAEGSTQNF
>13|TRBV29-1|TRBJ2-1|many|.
TGCAGCGTTAAGGGGCGCTTTTACAATGAGCAGTTCTTC
CSVKGRFYNEQFF
>13|TRBV5-1|TRBJ1-1|.|.
TGCGCCAGCAGCGCTGGGGTTGTAACTGAAGCTTTCTTT
CASSAGVVTEAFF
>18|TRBV4-2|TRBJ2-3|many|TRBD2
TGTGCCAGCAGCCAAGAAGGGGGAGCGGGGGGGCCAGGAGATACGCAGTATTTT
CASSQEGGAGGPGDTQYF